What follows are 22 T cell receptor beta chains derived from one specimen sequenced in a study of identical twins. TCRdb re-called the 5' RACE reads through MiXCR, storing one row per CDR3 protein. The table has 510,000 or so distinct CDR3 sequences, roughly 15% seen once. In addition, the sample was reused for a study of yellow fever vaccine responses in identical twins.

The material sequenced was CD4+ T cells sorted from blood. These receptors originate from a woman between 18 and 30 years old in good health.

This clonotype was seen a handful of times. The V gene is TRBV4-1, the J gene TRBJ1-1; a possible D gene is TRBD1 (5 bases). Germline loops: CDR1 MGHRA, CDR2 YSYEKL. Trimming pared 0 bases from V and 5 bases from J, leaving 13 bases between. The CDR3 is 15 amino acids. The CDR3 nucleotides read TGCGCCAGCAGCCAAGAGGTCGGGGGTCGGACTGAAGCTTTCTTT. It translates to CASSQEVGGRTEAFF.

The chain carries TRBV7-2 and TRBJ2-7; D ambiguous. The CDR3 runs to 14 residues. V shed 1 base and J shed 1 base, with 8 bases lying between them. Germline V gene lookup returns CDR1 SGHTA and CDR2 FQGNSA. The CDR3 nucleotides read TGTGCCAGCAGCTTAGTAGGCGGTTCCTACGAGCAGTACTTC. Its translation is CASSLVGGSYEQYF.

The chain carries TRBV6-6 and TRBJ2-2; 7 nucleotides agree with TRBD1. The junction had 1 base not matched to a gene; V was cut back by 7 bases and J by 5 bases. The V gene's germline CDR1 is MNHNY and CDR2 SVGAGI (reference sequence). The CDR3 spans 12 residues. In DNA, the CDR3 is TGTGCCAGCAAGGGGGCAACCGGGGAGCTGTTTTTT. Its protein is CASKGATGELFF.

The chain recombines TRBV11-2 with TRBJ2-2; TRBD1 matches 9 bases. Germline CDR1 SGHAT, CDR2 FQNNGV. The length of the CDR3 is 17 residues. V shed 5 bases, J shed 0 bases, and the junction held 7 bases outside the gene matches. The CDR3 bases are TGTGCCAGCAGCACTTTCAACAGGGGGCCGAACACCGGGGAGCTGTTTTTT. Protein: CASSTFNRGPNTGELFF.

V and J are TRBV20-1 and TRBJ2-3; D ambiguous. V was cut by 8 bases and J by 2 bases, with 14 bases left in between. CDR3 length: 13 amino acids. From germline, CDR1 is DFQATT and CDR2 SNEGSKA (reference sequence). The CDR3 nucleotides read TGCAGTACCGGACCGACCTCCACAGATACGCAGTATTTT. This translates into CSTGPTSTDTQYF.

This chain connects TRBV10-3 to TRBJ2-5; the D call may be TRBD1 or TRBD2 (7 bases each). Trimming shortened V by 3 bases and J by 0 bases, and 20 bases separated the two germline ends. Germline lookup yields CDR1 ENHRY and CDR2 SYGVKD. There are 18 residues in the CDR3. CDR3 nucleotides: TGTGCCATCAGTGACCGGGTCCGACAGGGAGGGGACCAAGAGACCCAGTACTTC. Protein sequence: CAISDRVRQGGDQETQYF.

In this sample, this clonotype turned up a few times. The chain employs TRBV20-1 and TRBJ2-3; D unclear. The CDR3 loop spans 13 amino acids. From germline, CDR1 is DFQATT and CDR2 SNEGSKA (reference sequence). With 3 bases removed from V and 2 bases from J, the gap between germline ends came to 9 bases. The CDR3 nucleotides are TGCAGTGCTAGCGGTTCCTACACAGATACGCAGTATTTT. This codes for CSASGSYTDTQYF.

This clonotype was seen a handful of times. The chain is built from TRBV4-1 and TRBJ2-2; 9 positions match TRBD2. V was clipped by 4 bases and J by 6 bases; unmatched bases: 12. The CDR3 has 17 residues. Germline V gives CDR1 MGHRA, CDR2 YSYEKL. The CDR3 DNA reads TGCGCCAGCAGCCTCTTAGCGGGAGAGGAGTTGGCCGGGGAGCTGTTTTTT. It yields the protein CASSLLAGEELAGELFF.

The chain is built from TRBV29-1 and TRBJ2-1; 11 bases align to TRBD2. V lost 5 bases to trimming and J lost 4 bases; unmatched junction nucleotides: 4. The germline V gene has CDR1 SQVTM and CDR2 ANQGSEA. This CDR3 contains 14 residues. The CDR3 nucleotides read TGCAGCGTTCCTAGCGGGAGGCTTTACAATGAGCAGTTCTTC. Translating gives CSVPSGRLYNEQFF.

This clonotype was seen repeatedly, ten times or more. The rearrangement links TRBV7-8 to TRBJ2-2, with D possibly matching TRBD1 (5 bases). The CDR3 has 16 amino acids. Trimming removed 2 bases from V and 7 bases from J, with 17 bases in between. CDR1 is SGHVS, CDR2 FQNEAQ, per germline. CDR3 DNA sequence: TGTGCCAGCAGCTTAAGGGGTGGACCAGAAAGCGGGGAGCTGTTTTTT. As protein: CASSLRGGPESGELFF. The whole variable domain, remainder taken from reference TRBV7-8 and TRBJ2-2, is GAGVSQSPRYKVAKRGQDVALRCDPISGHVSLFWYQQALGQGPEFLTYFQNEAQLDKSGLPSDRFFAERPEGSVSTLKIQRTQQEDSAVYLCASSLRGGPESGELFFGEGSRLTVL.

The chain employs TRBV6-5 and TRBJ1-5; D unclear. The CDR3 length is 13 residues. Germline V gives CDR1 MNHEY, CDR2 SVGAGI. Deletions cut 2 bases from V and 6 bases from J, with 8 bases between. The DNA for the CDR3 is TGTGCCAGCAGTTACGGGTTTAGTCAGCCCCAGCATTTT. It codes for CASSYGFSQPQHF.

This clonotype has more than one count but fewer than ten. The CDR3 loop reads CASSLGRSGYNEQFF. In DNA, the CDR3 is TGTGCCAGCAGCTTAGGTCGGTCAGGCTACAATGAGCAGTTCTTC. V is TRBV7-6 and J is TRBJ2-1, with unresolved D. This CDR3 region has 15 residues. Germline assignment: CDR1 SGHVS and CDR2 FNYEAQ. V lost 1 base and J 3 bases, leaving 10 bases between the germline ends. Drawing the rest from reference TRBV7-6 and TRBJ2-1, the complete variable domain is GAGVSQSPRYKVTKRGQDVALRCDPISGHVSLYWYRQALGQGPEFLTYFNYEAQQDKSGLPNDRFSAERPEGSISTLTIQRTEQRDSAMYRCASSLGRSGYNEQFFGPGTRLTVL.

This clonotype showed up just a few times. The chain couples TRBV5-1 to TRBJ1-1, with D possibly being TRBD1 (6 bases). CDR1 SGHRS and CDR2 YFSETQ come from the germline V gene. V was shortened by 3 bases and J by 5 bases, with 17 bases between the two germline ends. CDR3 length: 15 residues. The CDR3 sequence is CASSYGPNQGTEAFF. CDR3 bases: TGCGCCAGCAGCTATGGGCCGAACCAGGGGACTGAAGCTTTCTTT.

This clonotype was seen a few times. This chain connects TRBV5-8 to TRBJ1-2; no reliable D call. V was trimmed by 2 bases and J by 2 bases, leaving 13 bases between them. The CDR3 runs to 15 residues. Looked up from germline, CDR1 is SGHTS and CDR2 is YDEGEE. In DNA form, the CDR3 reads TGTGCCAGCAGCTTATCTGGCCGTCGGAACTATGGCTACACCTTC. It translates to CASSLSGRRNYGYTF.

The V gene is TRBV29-1, the J gene TRBJ1-4; D ambiguous. The germline CDR1 and CDR2 sequences are SQVTM and ANQGSEA. The length of the CDR3 is 13 residues. V was shortened by 6 bases and J by 4 bases, with 12 bases between the two germline ends. The CDR3: CSVLRARNEKLFF. CDR3 nucleotides: TGCAGCGTCCTAAGGGCCCGTAATGAAAAACTGTTTTTT. Based on the CDR3 plus reference TRBV29-1 and TRBJ1-4, the full variable domain is SAVISQKPSRDICQRGTSLTIQCQVDSQVTMMFWYRQQPGQSLTLIATANQGSEATYESGFVIDKFPISRPNLTFSTLTVSNMSPEDSSIYLCSVLRARNEKLFFGSGTQLSVL.

This clonotype was seen a few times. The V call is TRBV5-1, the J call TRBJ1-6; TRBD1 aligns across 8 bases. The CDR3 has 14 residues. J gave up 10 bases and V 4 bases, and 7 bases lay outside the gene matches. Germline lookup yields CDR1 SGHRS and CDR2 YFSETQ. The CDR3 nucleotides are TGCGCCAGCAGCGTGGGACAGGAGGGATCACCCCTCCACTTT. This sequence encodes CASSVGQEGSPLHF.

This clonotype was detected once. This chain uses TRBV12-3 or TRBV12-4 with TRBJ1-1; D is unclear. This CDR3 spans 12 amino acids. V lost 6 bases and J 6 bases, leaving 11 bases between the germline ends. CDR3 loop: CASRGSGPEAFF. CDR3 sequence (DNA): TGTGCCAGCAGAGGGAGCGGACCTGAAGCTTTCTTT.

The chain joins TRBV15 to TRBJ2-7; D tentatively reads TRBD1 or TRBD2 (6 bases each). The CDR3 is made up of 16 amino acids. Germline CDR1 reads LNHNV; CDR2 reads YYDKDF (reference sequence). Trimming took 3 bases from V and 3 from J, leaving 18 bases between them. For the CDR3, the DNA is TGTGCCACCAGCAGGGATAGGAGGGGGGAATACTACGAGCAGTACTTC. Translated, it gives CATSRDRRGEYYEQYF.

The chain joins TRBV27 to TRBJ1-1; 8 bases agree with TRBD1. This CDR3 is 14 amino acids long. The V gene's germline CDR1 is MNHEY and CDR2 SMNVEV (reference sequence). The junction had 6 bases not matched to a gene; V was cut back by 5 bases and J by 4 bases. The CDR3 DNA is TGTGCCAGCAGTCCCGGGGACAGGTTCACTGAAGCTTTCTTT. This gives the protein CASSPGDRFTEAFF.

The genes are TRBV25-1 and TRBJ1-6, with a possible D match to TRBD1 (5 bases). Germline lookup yields CDR1 MGHDK and CDR2 SYGVNS. Trimming took 4 bases from V and 8 from J, leaving 15 bases between them. The CDR3 contains 15 residues. The CDR3 sequence: CASSGGILVDSPLHF. CDR3 sequence (DNA): TGTGCCAGCAGTGGGGGGATCCTGGTTGATTCACCCCTCCACTTT.

This clonotype has a handful of counts. V is TRBV6-1 and J is TRBJ1-1; no firm D call. The V end was cut by 6 bases, the J end by 1 base, with 15 bases between. Per the germline V gene, CDR1 is MNHNS and CDR2 is SASEGT. This CDR3 is 15 amino acids long. The DNA of the CDR3 is TGTGCCAGCAGGGCCGAACCGGGCAGGAACACTGAAGCTTTCTTT. It specifies CASRAEPGRNTEAFF.

The V gene is TRBV19, the J gene TRBJ2-7; 10 bases line up with TRBD1. The CDR3 contains 13 residues. V dropped 4 bases and J dropped 7; count of bases not matched to a gene: 4. Germline V gene lookup returns CDR1 LNHDA and CDR2 SQIVND (reference sequence). The DNA of the CDR3 is TGTGCCAGTAGTAAGACAGGGGGCTGGGAGCAGTACTTC. It yields the protein CASSKTGGWEQYF.